Listed below are T cell receptor beta chains from one sample, sequenced in a study of blood T cell repertoires in COVID-19. Produced via immunoSEQ multiplex PCR; TCRdb's table is partial and in-frame only. This sample yields a few hundred thousand clones, of which roughly 84% are seen a single time; approximately 10% belongs to the top ten. The material sequenced was peripheral blood. These receptors were obtained from a man in his fifties or sixties with active or convalescent COVID-19. Both conserved end residues are trimmed from each CDR3. The order of the fields is V gene, J gene, D gene, clone size, CDR3 protein. The D gene is left open where the match is weak. Not every row has a clone size; where given, it reads once, few, many or a size class.

TRBV11-3	TRBJ2-1	-	once	ASSLDNYNEQF
TRBV6-5	TRBJ2-1	-	-	ASSSAGTPYNEQF
TRBV6-2/TRBV6-3	TRBJ2-5	-	-	ASSYLRETQY
TRBV28	TRBJ2-1	TRBD1	-	ASSSYTGGWGNEQF
TRBV2	TRBJ2-7	-	-	ASTAPSVSYEQY
TRBV21-1	TRBJ2-5	-	-	ASSKELDSQRDLQETQY
TRBV5-1	TRBJ2-2	-	few	ASSLAGRDTGELF
TRBV7-9	TRBJ2-2	TRBD1	-	ASRIVQGANTGELF
TRBV28	TRBJ1-2	-	once	ASSRMSLGGYT
TRBV6-1	TRBJ1-3	-	few	ASSEGTPGNTIY
TRBV6-2/TRBV6-3	TRBJ1-2	-	-	ASSYGGREVYT
TRBV5-1	TRBJ2-2	TRBD1	-	ASTEGTGSTGELF
TRBV6-2/TRBV6-3	TRBJ1-2	TRBD1	-	ASSYSNQGETSYGYT
TRBV28	TRBJ2-2	TRBD1	-	ASSSSNRGYTGELF
TRBV5-5	TRBJ1-2	-	-	ASSLDLKDRRGYT
TRBV7-2	TRBJ2-7	TRBD1	-	ASSLAWTGGYEQY